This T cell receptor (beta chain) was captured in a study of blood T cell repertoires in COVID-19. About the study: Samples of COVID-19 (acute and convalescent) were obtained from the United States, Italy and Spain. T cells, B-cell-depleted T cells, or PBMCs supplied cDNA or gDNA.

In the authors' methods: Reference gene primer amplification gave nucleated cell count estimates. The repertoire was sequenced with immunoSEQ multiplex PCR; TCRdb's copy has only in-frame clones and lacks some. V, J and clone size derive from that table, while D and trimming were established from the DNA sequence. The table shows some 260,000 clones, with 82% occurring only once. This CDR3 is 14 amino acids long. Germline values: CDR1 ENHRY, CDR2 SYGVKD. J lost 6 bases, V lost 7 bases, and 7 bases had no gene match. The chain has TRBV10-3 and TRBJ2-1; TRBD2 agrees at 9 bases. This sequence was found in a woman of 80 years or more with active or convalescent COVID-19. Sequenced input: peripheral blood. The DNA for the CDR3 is TGTGCCATCAACCTAGCGGGGAACGGCAATGAGCAGTTCTTC. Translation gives CAINLAGNGNEQFF.